The source of this TCR beta chain is a study of a mutant IDH1 vaccine in newly diagnosed glioma. Study-wide context: Averaging 40.4 years of age, treated patients were roughly 60% male and about 38% female. Prior therapy was radiotherapy, temozolomide, or both; most received both.

The CDR3 totals 11 residues. CDR1 and CDR2 from the germline V gene are SGDLS and YYNGEE. V shed 0 bases and J shed 12 bases, with 7 bases lying between them. Sample time point: week 47, end of study. Doses comprised 300 ug of mutant IDH1 20-mer peptide each, plus topical imiquimod. Each donor presented with a new WHO grade 3 or 4 astrocytoma that tested IDH1-mutant and showed ATRX loss. On this clone: Its specificity is unknown.

Clones were read by immunoSEQ multiplex PCR, and TCRdb kept only the in-frame ones, dropping some. This table holds about 56,000 clones, over 70% found once. Sequencing used PBMCs, obtained from a glioma patient whose treatment included an IDH1 peptide vaccine. This sequence was found in a man aged 50-59 years with glioma. The chain carries TRBV9 and TRBJ2-1; D is ambiguous. The CDR3 loop is CASSVGEWQFF. The DNA for the CDR3 is TGTGCCAGCAGCGTAGGCGAATGGCAGTTCTTC.